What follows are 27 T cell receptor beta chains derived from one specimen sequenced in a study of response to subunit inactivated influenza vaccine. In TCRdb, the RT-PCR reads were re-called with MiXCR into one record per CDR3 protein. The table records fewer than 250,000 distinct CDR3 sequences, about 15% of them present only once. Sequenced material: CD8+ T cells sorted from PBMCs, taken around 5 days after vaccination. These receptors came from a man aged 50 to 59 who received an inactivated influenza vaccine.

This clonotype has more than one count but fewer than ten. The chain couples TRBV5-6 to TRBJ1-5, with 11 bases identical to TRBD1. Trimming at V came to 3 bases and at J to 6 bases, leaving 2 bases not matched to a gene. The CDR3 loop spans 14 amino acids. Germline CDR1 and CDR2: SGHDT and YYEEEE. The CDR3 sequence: CASSSGTGGQPQHF. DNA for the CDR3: TGTGCCAGCAGCTCCGGGACAGGGGGTCAGCCCCAGCATTTT.

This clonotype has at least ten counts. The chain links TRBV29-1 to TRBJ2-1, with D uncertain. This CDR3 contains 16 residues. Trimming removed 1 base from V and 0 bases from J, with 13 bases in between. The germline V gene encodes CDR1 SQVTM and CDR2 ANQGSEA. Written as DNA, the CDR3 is TGCAGCGTTGAAGGGGAAGCTCCGAGCTCCTACAATGAGCAGTTCTTC. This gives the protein CSVEGEAPSSYNEQFF.

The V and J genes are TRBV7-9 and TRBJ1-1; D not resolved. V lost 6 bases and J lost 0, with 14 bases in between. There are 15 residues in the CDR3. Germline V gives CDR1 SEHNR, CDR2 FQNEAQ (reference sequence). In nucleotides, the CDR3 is TGTGCCAGCAGTCATATCCCGTCCCTGAACACTGAAGCTTTCTTT. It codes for CASSHIPSLNTEAFF.

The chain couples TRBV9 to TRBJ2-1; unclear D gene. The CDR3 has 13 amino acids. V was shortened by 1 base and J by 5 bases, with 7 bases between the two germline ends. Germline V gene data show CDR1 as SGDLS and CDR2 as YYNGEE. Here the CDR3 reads CASSVWLDNEQFF. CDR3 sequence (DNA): TGTGCCAGCAGCGTATGGCTAGACAATGAGCAGTTCTTC.

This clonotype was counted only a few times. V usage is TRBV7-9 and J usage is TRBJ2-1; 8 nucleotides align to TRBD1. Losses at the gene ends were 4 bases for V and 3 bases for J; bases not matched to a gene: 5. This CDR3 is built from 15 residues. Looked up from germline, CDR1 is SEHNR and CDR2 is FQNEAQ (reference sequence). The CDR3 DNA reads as TGTGCCAGCAGCTACCCCGGGACAGGCTACAATGAGCAGTTCTTC. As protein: CASSYPGTGYNEQFF.

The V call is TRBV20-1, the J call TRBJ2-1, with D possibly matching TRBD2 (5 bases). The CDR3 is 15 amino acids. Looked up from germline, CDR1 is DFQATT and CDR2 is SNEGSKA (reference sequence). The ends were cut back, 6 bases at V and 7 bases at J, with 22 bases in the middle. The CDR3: CSAFTPGYIGNEQFF. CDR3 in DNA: TGCAGTGCCTTTACCCCGGGATACATAGGGAATGAGCAGTTCTTC.

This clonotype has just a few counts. The CDR3 DNA is TGCAGCGTTGGAAGCAGAGACTACGAGCAGTACTTC. Residues: CSVGSRDYEQYF. The chain has TRBV29-1 and TRBJ2-7; D is ambiguous. Germline CDR1 is SQVTM and CDR2 is ANQGSEA. Trimming stripped 4 bases from V and 3 bases from J, with 10 bases between. This CDR3 has 12 amino acids.

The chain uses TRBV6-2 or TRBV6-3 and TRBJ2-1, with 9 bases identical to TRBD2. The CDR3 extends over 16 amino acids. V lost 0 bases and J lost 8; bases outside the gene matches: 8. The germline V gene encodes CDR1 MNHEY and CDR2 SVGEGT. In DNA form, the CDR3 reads TGTGCCAGCAGTTACTCTGTTAGCGGGAGTGTCGATGAGCAGTTCTTC. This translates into CASSYSVSGSVDEQFF.

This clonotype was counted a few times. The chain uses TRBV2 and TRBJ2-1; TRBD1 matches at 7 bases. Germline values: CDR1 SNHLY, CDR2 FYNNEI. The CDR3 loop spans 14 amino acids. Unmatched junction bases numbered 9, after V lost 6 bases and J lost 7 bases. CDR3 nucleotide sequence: TGTGCCAGCAGACAGGGGCCTTTAGGGAATGAGCAGTTCTTC. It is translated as CASRQGPLGNEQFF.

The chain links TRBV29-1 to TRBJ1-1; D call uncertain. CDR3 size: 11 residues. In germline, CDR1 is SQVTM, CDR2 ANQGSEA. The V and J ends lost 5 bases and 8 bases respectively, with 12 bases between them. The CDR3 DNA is TGCAGCGTTAGGACTGGGAGCGAAGCTTTCTTT. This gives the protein CSVRTGSEAFF. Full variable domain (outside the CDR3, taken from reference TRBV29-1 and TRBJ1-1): SAVISQKPSRDICQRGTSLTIQCQVDSQVTMMFWYRQQPGQSLTLIATANQGSEATYESGFVIDKFPISRPNLTFSTLTVSNMSPEDSSIYLCSVRTGSEAFFGQGTRLTVV.

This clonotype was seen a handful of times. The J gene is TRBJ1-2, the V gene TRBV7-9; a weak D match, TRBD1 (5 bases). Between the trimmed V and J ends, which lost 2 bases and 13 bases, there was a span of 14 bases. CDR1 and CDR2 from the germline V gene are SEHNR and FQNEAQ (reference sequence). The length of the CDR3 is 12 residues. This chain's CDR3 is CASSLLGGVATF. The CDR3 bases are TGTGCCAGCAGCTTACTTGGAGGGGTCGCCACCTTC.

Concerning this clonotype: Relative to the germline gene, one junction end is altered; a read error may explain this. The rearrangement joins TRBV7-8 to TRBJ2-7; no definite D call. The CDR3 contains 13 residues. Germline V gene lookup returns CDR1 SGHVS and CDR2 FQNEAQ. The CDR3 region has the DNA TGTGCCATCAGCTTAGTATCTATCTACGAGCAGTACTTC. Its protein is CAISLVSIYEQYF. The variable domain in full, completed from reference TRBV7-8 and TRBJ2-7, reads GAGVSQSPRYKVAKRGQDVALRCDPISGHVSLFWYQQALGQGPEFLTYFQNEAQLDKSGLPSDRFFAERPEGSVSTLKIQRTQQEDSAVYLCAISLVSIYEQYFGPGTRLTVT.

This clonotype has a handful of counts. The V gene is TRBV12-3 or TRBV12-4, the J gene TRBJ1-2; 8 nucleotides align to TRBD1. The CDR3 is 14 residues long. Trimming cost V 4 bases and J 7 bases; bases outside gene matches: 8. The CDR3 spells CASSSRQGLRGYTF. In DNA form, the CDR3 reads TGTGCCAGCAGTTCCCGACAGGGGCTGCGTGGCTACACCTTC.

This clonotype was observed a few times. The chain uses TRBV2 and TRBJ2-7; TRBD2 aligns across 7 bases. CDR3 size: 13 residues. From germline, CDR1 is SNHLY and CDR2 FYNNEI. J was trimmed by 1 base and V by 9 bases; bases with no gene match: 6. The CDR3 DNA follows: TGTGCCAGTGACGGGGGGAATTCCTACGAGCAGTACTTC. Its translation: CASDGGNSYEQYF. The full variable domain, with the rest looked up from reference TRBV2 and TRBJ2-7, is EPEVTQTPSHQVTQMGQEVILRCVPISNHLYFYWYRQILGQKVEFLVSFYNNEISEKSEIFDDQFSVERPDGSNFTLKIRSTKLEDSAMYFCASDGGNSYEQYFGPGTRLTVT.

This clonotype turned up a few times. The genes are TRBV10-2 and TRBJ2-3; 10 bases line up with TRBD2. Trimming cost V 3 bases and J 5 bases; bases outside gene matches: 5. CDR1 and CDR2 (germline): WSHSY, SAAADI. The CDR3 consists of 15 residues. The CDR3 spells CASSDSGGGLDTQYF. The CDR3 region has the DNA TGCGCCAGCAGTGACAGCGGGGGGGGACTAGATACGCAGTATTTT.

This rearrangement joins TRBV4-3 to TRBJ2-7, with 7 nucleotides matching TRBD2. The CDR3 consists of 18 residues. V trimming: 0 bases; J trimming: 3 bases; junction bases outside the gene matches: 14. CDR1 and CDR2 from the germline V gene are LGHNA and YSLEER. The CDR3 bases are TGCGCCAGCAGCCAAGACTGGGGGAGGGATTTGCCAGTCTACGAGCAGTACTTC. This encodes CASSQDWGRDLPVYEQYF.

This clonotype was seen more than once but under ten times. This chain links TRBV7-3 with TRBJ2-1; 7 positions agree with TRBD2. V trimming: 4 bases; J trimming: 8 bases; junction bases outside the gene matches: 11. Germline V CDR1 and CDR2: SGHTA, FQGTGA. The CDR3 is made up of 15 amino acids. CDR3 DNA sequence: TGTGCCAGCAGCTCGAGCGGGAACATACTCGATGAGCAGTTCTTC. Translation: CASSSSGNILDEQFF.

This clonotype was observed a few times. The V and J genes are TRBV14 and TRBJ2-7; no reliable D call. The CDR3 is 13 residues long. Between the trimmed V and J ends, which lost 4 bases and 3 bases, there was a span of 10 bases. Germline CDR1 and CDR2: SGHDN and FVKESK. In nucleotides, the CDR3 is TGTGCCAGCAGCCGGACGGAATTCTACGAGCAGTACTTC. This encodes CASSRTEFYEQYF.

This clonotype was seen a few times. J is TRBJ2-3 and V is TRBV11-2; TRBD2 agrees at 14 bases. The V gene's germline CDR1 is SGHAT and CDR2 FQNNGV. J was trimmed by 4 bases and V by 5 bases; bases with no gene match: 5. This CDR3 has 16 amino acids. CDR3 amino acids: CASSAPGLAGADTQYF. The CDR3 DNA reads TGTGCCAGCAGCGCCCCGGGACTAGCGGGAGCAGATACGCAGTATTTT.

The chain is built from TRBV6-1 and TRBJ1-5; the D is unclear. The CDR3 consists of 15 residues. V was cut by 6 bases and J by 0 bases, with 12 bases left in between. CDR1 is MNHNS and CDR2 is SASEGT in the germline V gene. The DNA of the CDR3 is TGTGCCAGCAGCCTCACGGCCGGTAGCAATCAGCCCCAGCATTTT. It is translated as CASSLTAGSNQPQHF.

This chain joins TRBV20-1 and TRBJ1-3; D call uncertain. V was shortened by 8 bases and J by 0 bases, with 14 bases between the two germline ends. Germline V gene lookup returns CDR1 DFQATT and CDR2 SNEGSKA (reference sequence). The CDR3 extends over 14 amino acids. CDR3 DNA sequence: TGCAGTCAATTAGACGGTAACTCTGGAAACACCATATATTTT. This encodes CSQLDGNSGNTIYF.

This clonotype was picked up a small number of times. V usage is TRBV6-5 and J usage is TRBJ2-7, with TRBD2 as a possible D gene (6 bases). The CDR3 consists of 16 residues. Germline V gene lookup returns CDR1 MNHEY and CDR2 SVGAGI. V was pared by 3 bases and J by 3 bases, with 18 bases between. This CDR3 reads CASSYLLGPGDYEQYF. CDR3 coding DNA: TGTGCCAGCAGTTATTTATTGGGTCCGGGGGACTACGAGCAGTACTTC.

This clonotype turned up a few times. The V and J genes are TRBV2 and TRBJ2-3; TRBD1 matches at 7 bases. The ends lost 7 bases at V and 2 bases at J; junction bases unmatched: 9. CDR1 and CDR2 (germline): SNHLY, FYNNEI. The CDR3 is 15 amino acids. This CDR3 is CASKSTGFLTDTQYF. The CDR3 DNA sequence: TGTGCCAGCAAATCGACAGGGTTCCTCACAGATACGCAGTATTTT.

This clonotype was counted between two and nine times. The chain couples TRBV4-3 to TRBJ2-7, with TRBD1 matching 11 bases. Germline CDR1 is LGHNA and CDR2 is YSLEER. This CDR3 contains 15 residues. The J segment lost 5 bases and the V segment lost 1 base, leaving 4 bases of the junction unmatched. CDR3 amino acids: CASSQGTGGRDEQYF. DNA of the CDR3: TGCGCCAGCAGCCAAGGGACAGGGGGCAGGGACGAGCAGTACTTC.

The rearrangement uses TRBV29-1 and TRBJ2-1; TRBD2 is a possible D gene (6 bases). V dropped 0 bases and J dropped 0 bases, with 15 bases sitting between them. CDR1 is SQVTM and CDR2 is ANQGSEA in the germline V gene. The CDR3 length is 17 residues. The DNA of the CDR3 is TGCAGCGTTGAAGATTCTCTGTCCGGGAGCTCCTACAATGAGCAGTTCTTC. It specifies CSVEDSLSGSSYNEQFF.

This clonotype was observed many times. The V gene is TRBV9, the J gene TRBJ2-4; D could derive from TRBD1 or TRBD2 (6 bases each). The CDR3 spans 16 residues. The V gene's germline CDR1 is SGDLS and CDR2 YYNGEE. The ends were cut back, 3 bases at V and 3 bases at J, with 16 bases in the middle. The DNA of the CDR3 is TGTGCCAGCAGCGCCTTCGGAGGGGGTGACAAAAACATTCAGTACTTC. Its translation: CASSAFGGGDKNIQYF.

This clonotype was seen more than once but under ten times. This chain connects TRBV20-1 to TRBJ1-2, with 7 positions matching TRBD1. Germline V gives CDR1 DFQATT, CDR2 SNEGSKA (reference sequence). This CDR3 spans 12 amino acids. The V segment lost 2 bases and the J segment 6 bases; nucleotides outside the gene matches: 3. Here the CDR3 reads CSARPTGDGYTF. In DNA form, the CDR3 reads TGCAGTGCTAGACCTACAGGGGATGGCTACACCTTC.